Sequencing of this T cell receptor (beta chain) was carried out in a study of T cells in Graves' hyperthyroidism and ophthalmopathy. Germline CDR1 reads SEHNR; CDR2 reads FQNEAQ (reference sequence). J lost 11 bases, V lost 5 bases, and 6 bases had no gene match. The CDR3 length is 12 residues. Whole-study findings and limits: Most expanded thyroid clonotypes above 0.001 recurred in blood. Patients with ophthalmopathy were separated from those with stable hyperthyroidism by a 13 V-J model.

The CDR3 regions of TCR beta were amplified from RNA transcripts. Primed by the HTBI set, a first-round RT-PCR was run on the TCR CDR3. TCRdb reanalysed the multiplex PCR reads using MiXCR and keeps one entry per CDR3 protein. The sample contains over 250,000 distinct CDR3 sequences, about 25% of which appear only once. Hyperthyroidism patients were newly diagnosed, had disease duration under 2 months, and were aged 18 to 65 years. Uncontrolled infection, other autoimmune disease, pregnancy or lactation disqualified patients from enrolment. In regard to this clonotype: Antigen unknown.

Specimen: blood. This TCR came from a man in his forties with Graves' hyperthyroidism that later progressed to Graves' ophthalmopathy. The chain recombines TRBV7-9 with TRBJ1-1; 9 bases map to TRBD1. CDR3 protein: CASSLQGARAFF. The DNA of the CDR3 is TGTGCCAGCAGCCTACAGGGGGCAAGGGCTTTCTTT.